Described below is a single T cell receptor beta chain sequence and its context. Only a few counts were recorded for this clone. Its antigen remains undetermined. There are no base qualities to consult, and no much larger clone falls within one base. The data belong to a study of beta chain features in type 1 diabetes (dated by TCRdb to about 2018). In the study overall: Mean age, gender distribution, total cell number and subset yield were not different between patients and healthy donors. A total of 85 million to 140 million sorted cells were examined across all samples, and a strong correlation was observed between cell number per subset and RNA yield. In the study, recently diagnosed type 1 diabetes patients and matched healthy donors were compared on the TCRB repertoires of their sorted circulating CD4+ T cell subsets. Whereas all 30 or so donors provided naive and central memory subsets, regulatory and stem cell-like memory subsets were isolated from just 8 patients and roughly eight healthy donors. Findings and caveats that apply to the study as a whole: Only small numbers of individuals were included in the HLA sub-analyses, which left unresolved whether HLA type had any influence on TCRB rearrangement. Naive, central memory and regulatory TCRB repertoires appeared to be more similar among patients than among healthy donors. At VDJ recombination sites, patients with type 1 diabetes made fewer insertions and deleted more nucleotides, a pattern implying thymic rearrangement abnormalities. Because cDNA was sequenced instead of genomic DNA, activated cells with high expression could be over-represented, although the groups did not differ in activation or CD3 levels. Shorter templates might be favored by PCR, yet because patient and control samples were amplified and corrected together, any such skew would affect both groups equally. A moderate but significant shortening of TCRB CDR3 length was observed in type 1 diabetes patients in all four CD4+ subsets.

Each donor gave one peripheral blood draw, about 110 mL on average, collected into heparinised tubes. Naive, central memory, regulatory and stem cell-like memory CD4+ T cells were sorted on a BD FACSAria II using a panel including CD45RO, CCR7, CD25, CD127, CD95 and CD27. A purity above 95% was achieved for all sorted populations. PBMCs were separated immediately by Lymphoprep density gradient centrifugation and were stained directly, without being cultured. So that batch effects would be minimized, each experiment stained and sorted samples in pairs, pairing one healthy donor with one patient. The entire isolated RNA was reverse transcribed using the High Capacity cDNA Reverse Transcription Kit, and thus expressed TCRB transcripts were sequenced. Naive, central memory and regulatory T cell samples underwent deep immunoSEQ sequencing, averaging roughly 3.3 million total reads per sample. After sorted cells were lysed in RLT buffer, RNA was extracted with DNase-treated RNeasy Micro or Mini kits, with the choice depending on cell number. To prevent cross-contamination, every cell subset was processed on its own, while patient and healthy donor samples were processed together. The immunoSEQ multiplex PCR was used to amplify TCRB sequences from cDNA, generating 87-bp fragments that spanned the CDR3 region. Sequencing of the amplicons was done on the Illumina HiSeq platform. Turning to the authors' computational methods: Synthetic template baselines were used to correct PCR bias computationally, reads within Hamming distance 2 were collapsed together, and singletons that could not be merged were discarded. By aligning reads against IMGT, V, D and J genes, CDR3 length, and insertions or deletions at six rearrangement sites were assigned. Within each subset, clonotype counts were normalized to sorted cell number, after which true diversity and Gini coefficients were computed with the tcR R package. The overlap coefficient, calculated on TCRB nucleotide sequences, was used to quantify repertoire sharing. Out-of-frame TCRB sequences from naive cells were analyzed to stand in for the pre-selection repertoire. TCRdb stores this immuneACCESS table with in-frame sequences only. Part of the clones is absent; in the studies checked, under half of the shortfall reflects unresolved V genes, and no reason is known for the rest. Clone size and V and J calls were adopted from that table, with D and trimming inferred from the DNA. Present in this sample are 600,000 to 700,000 clones, 10% to 15% of which were seen just once. The top ten clones comprise less than 0.025% of the sample.

The CDR3 contains 14 residues, cysteine and phenylalanine counted. The sequence is cut down to CDR3 DNA, 42 bases in frame from base 1. According to the germline V gene, CDR1 reads KGHSH and CDR2 reads LQKENI. Trimming takes 3 bases off V and 4 bases off J; junction bases not matched to a gene: 5. Input material: naive CD4+ T cells from blood. The cell subset or site label here, explained by the study, means: true naive CD4+ T cells. The TCR sequence derives from a man younger than 30 with type 1 diabetes. The chain is encoded by TRBV18 joined to TRBJ1-2; the junction holds 7 bases that match TRBD1. CDR3 reads: CASSPITGAYGYTF. The nucleotide sequence is TGTGCCAGCTCACCGATTACAGGGGCCTATGGCTACACCTTC.